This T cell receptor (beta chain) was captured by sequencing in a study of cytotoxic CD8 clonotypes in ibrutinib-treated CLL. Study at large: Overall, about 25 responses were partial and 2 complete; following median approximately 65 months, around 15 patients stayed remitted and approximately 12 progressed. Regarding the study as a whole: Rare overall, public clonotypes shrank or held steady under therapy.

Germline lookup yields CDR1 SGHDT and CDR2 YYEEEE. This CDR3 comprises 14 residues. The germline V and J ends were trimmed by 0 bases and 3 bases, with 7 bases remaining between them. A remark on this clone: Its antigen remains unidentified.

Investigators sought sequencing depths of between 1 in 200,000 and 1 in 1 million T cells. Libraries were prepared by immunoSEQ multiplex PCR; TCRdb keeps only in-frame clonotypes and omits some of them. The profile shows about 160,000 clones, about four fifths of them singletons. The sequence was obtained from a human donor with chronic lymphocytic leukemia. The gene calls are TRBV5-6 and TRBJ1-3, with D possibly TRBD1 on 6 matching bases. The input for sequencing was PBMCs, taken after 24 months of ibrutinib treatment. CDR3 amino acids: CASSLAGVGNTIYF. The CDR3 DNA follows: TGTGCCAGCAGCTTGGCAGGGGTTGGAAACACCATATATTTT.